This entry lists 28 T cell receptor beta chains sequenced from one sample in a study of T cells after posttransplantation cyclophosphamide. Repertoires were generated with immunoSEQ multiplex PCR, while TCRdb's copy carries only in-frame clones and drops some. The repertoire yields 40,000 to 45,000 clones, none seen only once; the top ten contain about 2.5%. Sequencing was performed on PBMCs. These receptors were collected from a man aged 35 to 55 in good health, CMV-negative, and a related stem cell transplant donor.

There are many counts of this clone. The gene calls are TRBV10-3 and TRBJ1-4; D is uncertain. The CDR3 loop spans 18 amino acids. V was cut by 2 bases and J by 4 bases, with 20 bases left in between. The V gene's germline CDR1 is ENHRY and CDR2 SYGVKD. This chain's CDR3 is CAISERNPMAGGNEKLFF. The CDR3 bases are TGTGCCATCAGTGAGCGGAACCCGATGGCAGGAGGTAATGAAAAACTGTTTTTT.

This clone appeared a few times. The chain combines TRBV7-2 with TRBJ2-7; D may be TRBD2 (7 bases). Germline CDR1 and CDR2: SGHTA and FQGNSA. V gave up 1 base and J gave up 4 bases, with 14 bases separating them. The CDR3 is made up of 15 amino acids. The CDR3 protein is CASSLGGGPLYEQYV. For the CDR3, the DNA is TGTGCCAGCAGCTTAGGGGGGGGGCCATTGTACGAGCAGTACGTC.

This clone was counted at least ten times. This chain connects TRBV19 to TRBJ2-3; D uncertain. The CDR3 is made up of 11 amino acids. The V end lost 3 bases, the J end lost 5 bases, and 3 bases lay between the germline ends. Germline CDR1 reads LNHDA; CDR2 reads SQIVND (reference sequence). The CDR3 DNA reads TGTGCCAGTAGTATCGGAGATACGCAGTATTTT. Translation gives CASSIGDTQYF.

This clone was picked up many times. V gene TRBV10-3 combines with J gene TRBJ1-1; TRBD1 is a possible D gene (5 bases). The CDR3 runs to 13 residues. Looked up from germline, CDR1 is ENHRY and CDR2 is SYGVKD. V lost 4 bases to trimming and J lost 3 bases, with 9 bases between them. Written as DNA, the CDR3 is TGTGCCATCAGTGGGGGCGGGGACACTGAAGCTTTCTTT. Encoded protein: CAISGGGDTEAFF.

At least ten counts were recorded for this clone. This chain uses TRBV7-3 with TRBJ2-7; 10 nucleotides line up with TRBD2. This CDR3 has 16 amino acids. Germline V gene sequence: CDR1 SGHTA, CDR2 FQGTGA. J was trimmed by 5 bases and V by 5 bases; bases with no gene match: 12. CDR3 amino acids: CASSPQSGLATDEQYF. CDR3 DNA: TGTGCCAGCAGCCCCCAGTCGGGACTAGCGACGGACGAGCAGTACTTC. The entire variable domain, with the rest obtained from reference TRBV7-3 and TRBJ2-7, is as follows: GAGVSQTPSNKVTEKGKYVELRCDPISGHTALYWYRQSLGQGPEFLIYFQGTGAADDSGLPNDRFFAVRPEGSVSTLKIQRTERGDSAVYLCASSPQSGLATDEQYFGPGTRLTVT.

This chain connects TRBV19 to TRBJ2-3; D gene uncertain. The germline CDR1 and CDR2 sequences are LNHDA and SQIVND (reference sequence). V shed 3 bases and J shed 4 bases, with 11 bases lying between them. The CDR3 has 14 residues. This CDR3 is CASSIVLDSDTQYF. The DNA of the CDR3 is TGTGCCAGTAGTATTGTGCTAGATTCAGATACGCAGTATTTT.

CDR3 residues: CASSVDRAYEQYF. In DNA, the CDR3 is TGTGCCAGCAGTGTTGACAGGGCCTACGAGCAGTACTTC. The genes are TRBV6-1 and TRBJ2-7, with 7 bases aligning to TRBD1. J gave up 2 bases and V 4 bases, and 2 bases lay outside the gene matches. CDR1 and CDR2 (germline): MNHNS, SASEGT. The length of the CDR3 is 13 residues.

The chain employs TRBV7-3 and TRBJ2-1; maybe TRBD2 (5 bases). From germline, CDR1 is SGHTA and CDR2 FQGTGA. CDR3 length: 13 amino acids. Between the trimmed V and J ends, which lost 2 bases and 10 bases, there was a span of 12 bases. The CDR3 nucleotides are TGTGCCAGCAGCTTATTCTCGGGCGGGGAGCAGTTCTTC. This encodes CASSLFSGGEQFF.

This clone occurred many times. The chain couples TRBV30 to TRBJ1-2; no clear D. Trimming stripped 6 bases from V and 2 bases from J, with 10 bases between. CDR3 length equals 12 residues. CDR1 and CDR2 from the germline V gene are GTSNPN and SVGIG (reference sequence). CDR3 in DNA: TGTGCCTGCCTATGGTCCAACTATGGCTACACCTTC. It is translated as CACLWSNYGYTF.

This clone was counted at least ten times. V usage is TRBV6-4 and J usage is TRBJ1-5; 9 positions agree with TRBD1. The CDR3 is 13 residues long. Germline V gene sequence: CDR1 MRHNA, CDR2 SNTAGT. V lost 11 bases to trimming and J lost 0 bases; unmatched junction nucleotides: 2. CDR3 coding DNA: TGTGCCCGGGACAGGGCTAGCAATCAGCCCCAGCATTTT. Amino acid sequence: CARDRASNQPQHF.

This clone was counted at least ten times. The chain employs TRBV5-1 and TRBJ1-1; tentatively, D is TRBD1 (6 bases). V was pared by 3 bases and J by 0 bases, with 18 bases between. This CDR3 is built from 17 residues. CDR1 and CDR2 (germline): SGHRS, YFSETQ. The CDR3 protein is CASSSISGGLLNTEAFF. The CDR3 nucleotides are TGCGCCAGCAGCTCCATATCCGGGGGGCTATTGAACACTGAAGCTTTCTTT.

This clone was seen many times. This chain connects TRBV6-6 to TRBJ2-7, with D perhaps matching TRBD1 (5 bases). This CDR3 spans 12 amino acids. Germline V CDR1 and CDR2: MNHNY, SVGAGI (reference sequence). Trimming pared 5 bases from V and 1 base from J, leaving 6 bases between. CDR3 amino acids: CASSRQSYEQYF. DNA of the CDR3: TGTGCCAGCAGTCGACAGTCCTACGAGCAGTACTTC.

This clone was observed a handful of times. One junction end does not reproduce the germline sequence, and a read error may be involved. The same CDR3 is also encoded by other DNA sequences in this sample. The CDR3 nucleotides read TGCGCCAGTAGTATAGGTATTCAGCCCCAGCATTTT. Its protein product is CASSIGIQPQHF. V usage is TRBV19 and J usage is TRBJ1-5; D ambiguous. The CDR3 sequence is 12 residues long. Per germline, CDR1 LNHDA and CDR2 SQIVND (reference sequence).

This clone was observed many times. The chain has TRBV30 and TRBJ1-1, with a weak D call TRBD1 (6 bases). The CDR3 spans 12 residues. The ends were cut back, 5 bases at V and 0 bases at J, with 7 bases in the middle. The germline V gene encodes CDR1 GTSNPN and CDR2 SVGIG (reference sequence). CDR3 sequence (DNA): TGTGCCTGGGCAGGGGTGAACACTGAAGCTTTCTTT. It encodes CAWAGVNTEAFF.

The chain combines TRBV5-1 with TRBJ2-5; no definite D call. V lost 4 bases, J lost 5 bases, and 12 bases lay in between. CDR3 length: 13 residues. From germline, CDR1 is SGHRS and CDR2 YFSETQ. CDR3 in amino acids: CASSPSSFETQYF. The CDR3 DNA sequence: TGCGCCAGCAGCCCTTCGTCTTTTGAGACCCAGTACTTC.

This clone was detected many times. The same CDR3 is also encoded by other DNA sequences in this sample. The chain carries TRBV7-2 and TRBJ1-5; D gene ambiguous. V lost 1 base and J 2 bases, leaving 6 bases between the germline ends. Germline values: CDR1 SGHTA, CDR2 FQGNSA. This CDR3 is 14 amino acids long. CDR3 amino acids: CASSLGQGNQPQHF. Written as DNA, the CDR3 is TGTGCCAGCAGCTTAGGGCAGGGCAATCAGCCCCAGCATTTT.

This clone was recorded many times. The chain has TRBV5-1 and TRBJ2-5; TRBD2 matches at 7 bases. Germline V gene lookup returns CDR1 SGHRS and CDR2 YFSETQ. The length of the CDR3 is 17 residues. Germline trimming cut 3 bases from V and 1 base from J; bases unmatched to any gene: 12. The DNA for the CDR3 is TGCGCCAGCAGCTCTGGAGCGGGAAGCATACCCCAAGAGACCCAGTACTTC. It encodes CASSSGAGSIPQETQYF.

This clone has ten or more counts. The gene calls are TRBV6-5 and TRBJ2-3; D remains ambiguous. The V gene lost 4 bases and the J gene lost 3 bases, with 8 bases spanning the gap. CDR1 and CDR2 from the germline V gene are MNHEY and SVGAGI. The CDR3 loop spans 13 amino acids. The CDR3 nucleotides are TGTGCCAGCAGTTCTACCGGGACAGATACGCAGTATTTT. As protein: CASSSTGTDTQYF.

This clone was seen many times. The genes are TRBV7-3 and TRBJ2-3, with 8 nucleotides matching TRBD2. Germline CDR1 reads SGHTA; CDR2 reads FQGTGA. This CDR3 comprises 14 residues. Trimming at V came to 5 bases and at J to 4 bases, leaving 5 bases not matched to a gene. CDR3 in amino acids: CASSPGLAPDTQYF. CDR3 coding DNA: TGTGCCAGCAGCCCCGGACTAGCCCCAGATACGCAGTATTTT.

This clone occurred many times. This chain links TRBV6-5 with TRBJ1-1; no clear D gene. This CDR3 comprises 14 residues. The ends were cut back, 6 bases at V and 4 bases at J, with 15 bases in the middle. From germline, CDR1 is MNHEY and CDR2 SVGAGI. CDR3 coding DNA: TGTGCCAGCAGCCATTTGGAGGGAGGCACTGAAGCTTTCTTT. Its translation is CASSHLEGGTEAFF.

This clone was counted ten times or more. The CDR3 sequence is CASSEFSQETQYF. The CDR3 nucleotides read TGTGCCAGCAGTGAATTCAGTCAAGAGACCCAGTACTTC. The rearrangement links TRBV6-1 to TRBJ2-5; D is unclear. The ends were cut back, 2 bases at V and 2 bases at J, with 6 bases in the middle. This CDR3 has 13 amino acids. Germline-derived CDR1 and CDR2 are MNHNS and SASEGT.

This clone was counted at least ten times. The gene calls are TRBV9 and TRBJ1-1, with a tentative D call TRBD1 (5 bases). Looked up from germline, CDR1 is SGDLS and CDR2 is YYNGEE. This CDR3 is built from 13 residues. Trimming cost V 4 bases and J 3 bases, with 10 bases left between them. The CDR3 is CASSPRDYTEAFF. The CDR3 region has the DNA TGTGCCAGCAGCCCCAGGGATTACACTGAAGCTTTCTTT.

This clone was observed many times. The V gene is TRBV7-9, the J gene TRBJ1-2, with D maybe TRBD1 (5 bases). Trimming removed 3 bases at V and 6 bases at J, with 14 bases between. The V gene's germline CDR1 is SEHNR and CDR2 FQNEAQ (reference sequence). The CDR3 is made up of 14 amino acids. CDR3 loop: CASSFGALGHGYTF. Written as DNA, the CDR3 is TGTGCCAGCAGCTTTGGGGCTCTAGGTCATGGCTACACCTTC.

This clone was detected ten times or more. The chain carries TRBV10-3 and TRBJ1-5, with TRBD1 matching 9 bases. This CDR3 has 15 residues. With V trimmed by 8 bases and J by 1 base, 6 bases remained unmatched. From germline, CDR1 is ENHRY and CDR2 SYGVKD. The CDR3 DNA reads TGTGCCATCGGGGAAGGACAGGGGAGCAATCAGCCCCAGCATTTT. Translated: CAIGEGQGSNQPQHF.

This clone occurred many times. This rearrangement joins TRBV19 to TRBJ2-7, with a weak D call TRBD1 (5 bases). In germline, CDR1 is LNHDA, CDR2 SQIVND (reference sequence). The V end lost 7 bases, the J end lost 6 bases, and 16 bases lay between the germline ends. The CDR3 length is 13 residues. CDR3 loop: CASTQNQGVEQYV. The CDR3 DNA reads TGTGCCAGTACCCAAAATCAAGGGGTCGAGCAGTACGTC.

The table lists this clone with many counts. The genes are TRBV9 and TRBJ1-4, with TRBD1 as a possible D gene (6 bases). With 3 bases removed from V and 5 bases from J, the gap between germline ends came to 14 bases. The CDR3 loop spans 15 amino acids. Per germline, CDR1 SGDLS and CDR2 YYNGEE. CDR3 nucleotides: TGTGCCAGCAGCGACTCGGACAGACTGAATGAAAAACTGTTTTTT. Translation gives CASSDSDRLNEKLFF.

This clone has at least ten counts. This chain links TRBV6-1 with TRBJ2-7; D is perhaps TRBD2 (7 bases). CDR1 is MNHNS and CDR2 is SASEGT in the germline V gene. This CDR3 is 14 amino acids long. V lost 1 base, J lost 9 bases, and 16 bases lay in between. The CDR3 sequence: CASSEVRGEGSQYV. CDR3 coding DNA: TGTGCCAGCAGTGAAGTAAGGGGGGAGGGATCGCAGTACGTC.

This clone was found many times. The CDR3 here is CASSPLRNEETQYF. The CDR3 nucleotides read TGCGCCAGCAGCCCGCTGCGGAACGAAGAGACCCAGTACTTC. The chain recombines TRBV5-1 with TRBJ2-5; no clear D gene. The germline V gene has CDR1 SGHRS and CDR2 YFSETQ. The CDR3 has 14 residues. The V end lost 4 bases, the J end lost 3 bases, and 13 bases lay between the germline ends.